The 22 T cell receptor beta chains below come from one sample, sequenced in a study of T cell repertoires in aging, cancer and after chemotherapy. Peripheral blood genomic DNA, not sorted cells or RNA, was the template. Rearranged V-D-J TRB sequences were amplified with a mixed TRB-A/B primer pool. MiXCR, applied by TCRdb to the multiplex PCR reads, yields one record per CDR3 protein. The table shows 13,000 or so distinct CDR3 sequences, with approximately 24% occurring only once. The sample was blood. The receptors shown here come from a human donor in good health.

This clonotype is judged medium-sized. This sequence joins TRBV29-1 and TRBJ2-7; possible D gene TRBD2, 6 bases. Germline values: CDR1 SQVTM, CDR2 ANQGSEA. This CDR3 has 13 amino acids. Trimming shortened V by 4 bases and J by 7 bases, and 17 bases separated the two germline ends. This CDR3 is CSVGRGGAREQYF. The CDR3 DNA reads TGCAGCGTTGGCCGCGGCGGGGCCCGGGAGCAGTACTTC.

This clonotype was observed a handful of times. The CDR3 spells CSARTGGREYEQYV. The CDR3 bases are TGCAGTGCTAGGACCGGGGGTCGGGAATACGAGCAGTACGTC. The rearrangement uses TRBV20-1 and TRBJ2-7, with D possibly TRBD2 on 6 matching bases. CDR1 is DFQATT and CDR2 is SNEGSKA in the germline V gene (reference sequence). The CDR3 has 14 residues. V was shortened by 3 bases and J by 4 bases, with 16 bases between the two germline ends.

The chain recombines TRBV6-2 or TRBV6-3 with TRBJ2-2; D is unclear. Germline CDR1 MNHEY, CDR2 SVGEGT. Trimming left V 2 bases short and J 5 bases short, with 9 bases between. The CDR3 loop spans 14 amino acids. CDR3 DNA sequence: TGTGCCAGCAGTTACGAGGAAGAGACCGGGGAGCTGTTTTTT. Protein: CASSYEEETGELFF.

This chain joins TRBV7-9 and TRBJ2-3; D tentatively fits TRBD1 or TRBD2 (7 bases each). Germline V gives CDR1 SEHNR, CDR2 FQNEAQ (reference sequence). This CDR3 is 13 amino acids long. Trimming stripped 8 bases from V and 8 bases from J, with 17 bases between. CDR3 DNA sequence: TGTGCCAGCTCCTCCTCCAGGGGGGGTACGCAGTATTTT. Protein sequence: CASSSSRGGTQYF. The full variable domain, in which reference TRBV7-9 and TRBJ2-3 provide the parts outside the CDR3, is DTGVSQNPRHKITKRGQNVTFRCDPISEHNRLYWYRQTLGQGPEFLTYFQNEAQLEKSRLLSDRFSAERPKGSFSTLEIQRTEQGDSAMYLCASSSSRGGTQYFGPGTRLTVL.

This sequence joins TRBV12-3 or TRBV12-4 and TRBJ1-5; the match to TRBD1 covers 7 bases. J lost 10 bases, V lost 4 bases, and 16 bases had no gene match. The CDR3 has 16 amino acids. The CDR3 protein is CASSSQSRQGREPQHF. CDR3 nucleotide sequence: TGTGCCAGCAGTTCCCAATCCAGACAGGGACGAGAACCCCAGCATTTT.

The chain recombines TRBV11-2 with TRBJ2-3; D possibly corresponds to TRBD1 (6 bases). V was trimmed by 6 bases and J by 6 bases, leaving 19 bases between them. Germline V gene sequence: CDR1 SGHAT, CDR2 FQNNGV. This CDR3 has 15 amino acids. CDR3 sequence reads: CASRGTLPARDTQYF. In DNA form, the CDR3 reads TGTGCCAGCAGGGGGACACTACCGGCCAGGGATACGCAGTATTTT.

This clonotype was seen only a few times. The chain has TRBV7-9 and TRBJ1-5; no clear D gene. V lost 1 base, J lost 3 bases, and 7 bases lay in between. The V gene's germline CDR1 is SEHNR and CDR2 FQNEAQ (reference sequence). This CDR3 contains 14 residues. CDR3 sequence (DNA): TGTGCCAGCAGCTTAGAGGGTAACAATCAGCCCCAGCATTTT. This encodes CASSLEGNNQPQHF.

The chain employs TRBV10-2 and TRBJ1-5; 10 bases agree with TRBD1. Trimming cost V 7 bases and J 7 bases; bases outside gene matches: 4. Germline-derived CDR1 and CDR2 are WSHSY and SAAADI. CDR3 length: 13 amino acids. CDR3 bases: TGCGCCAGCAAAGGACAGGGGGGACAGCCCCAGCATTTT. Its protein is CASKGQGGQPQHF.

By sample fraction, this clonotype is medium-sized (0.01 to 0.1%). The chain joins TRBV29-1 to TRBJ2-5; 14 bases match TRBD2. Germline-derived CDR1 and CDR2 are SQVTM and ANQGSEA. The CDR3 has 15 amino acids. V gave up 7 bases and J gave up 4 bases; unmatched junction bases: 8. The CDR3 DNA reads TGCAGCGCTCGGGCGGGACTAGCGGGGGTAGAGACCCAGTACTTC. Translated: CSARAGLAGVETQYF.

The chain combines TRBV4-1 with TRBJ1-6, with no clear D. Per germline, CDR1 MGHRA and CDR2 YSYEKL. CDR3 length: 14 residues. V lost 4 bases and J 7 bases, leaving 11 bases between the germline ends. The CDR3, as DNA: TGCGCCAGCAGCCGAACCGGGCTGAATTCACCCCTCCACTTT. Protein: CASSRTGLNSPLHF.

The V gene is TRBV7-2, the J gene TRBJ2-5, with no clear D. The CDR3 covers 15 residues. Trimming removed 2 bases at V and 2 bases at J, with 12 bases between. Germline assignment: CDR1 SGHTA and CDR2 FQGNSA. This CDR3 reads CASSLREAGQETQYF. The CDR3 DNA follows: TGTGCCAGCAGCTTACGTGAAGCCGGTCAAGAGACCCAGTACTTC.

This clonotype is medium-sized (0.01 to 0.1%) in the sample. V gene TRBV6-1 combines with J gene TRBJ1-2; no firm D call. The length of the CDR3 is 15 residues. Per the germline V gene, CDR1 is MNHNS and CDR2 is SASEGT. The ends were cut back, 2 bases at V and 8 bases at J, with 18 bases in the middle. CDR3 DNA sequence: TGTGCCAGCAGTGAATCCGGAACTATGATGGAGGGCTACACCTTC. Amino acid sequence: CASSESGTMMEGYTF.

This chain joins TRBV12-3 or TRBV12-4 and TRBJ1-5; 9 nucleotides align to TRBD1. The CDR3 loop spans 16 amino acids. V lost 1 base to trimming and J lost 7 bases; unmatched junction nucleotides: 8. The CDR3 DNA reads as TGTGCCAGCAGTTTAGGTACTGGGACAGGGAGACAGCCCCAGCATTTT. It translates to CASSLGTGTGRQPQHF.

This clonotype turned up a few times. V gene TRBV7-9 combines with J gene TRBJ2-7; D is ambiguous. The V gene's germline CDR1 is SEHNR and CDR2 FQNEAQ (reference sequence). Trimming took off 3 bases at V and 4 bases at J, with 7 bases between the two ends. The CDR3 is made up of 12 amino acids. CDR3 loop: CASSFGFYEQYF. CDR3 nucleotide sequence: TGTGCCAGCAGCTTCGGGTTTTACGAGCAGTACTTC.

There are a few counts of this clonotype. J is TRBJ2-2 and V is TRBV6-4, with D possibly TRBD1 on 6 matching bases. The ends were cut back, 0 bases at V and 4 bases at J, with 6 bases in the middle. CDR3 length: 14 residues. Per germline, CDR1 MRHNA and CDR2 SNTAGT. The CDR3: CASSDSGGTGELFF. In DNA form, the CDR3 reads TGTGCCAGCAGTGACTCAGGGGGCACCGGGGAGCTGTTTTTT.

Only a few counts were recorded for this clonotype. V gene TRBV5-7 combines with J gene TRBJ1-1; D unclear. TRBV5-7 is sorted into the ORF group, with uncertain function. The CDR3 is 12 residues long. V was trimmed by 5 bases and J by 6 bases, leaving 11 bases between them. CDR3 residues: CASSPGIPEAFF. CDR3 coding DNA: TGTGCCAGCAGTCCGGGGATCCCTGAAGCTTTCTTT.

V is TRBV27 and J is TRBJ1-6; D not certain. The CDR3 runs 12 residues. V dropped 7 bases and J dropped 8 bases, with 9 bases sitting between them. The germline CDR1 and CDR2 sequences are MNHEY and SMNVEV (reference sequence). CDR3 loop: CASIGVYSPLHF. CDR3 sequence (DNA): TGTGCCAGCATTGGGGTGTATTCACCCCTCCACTTT.

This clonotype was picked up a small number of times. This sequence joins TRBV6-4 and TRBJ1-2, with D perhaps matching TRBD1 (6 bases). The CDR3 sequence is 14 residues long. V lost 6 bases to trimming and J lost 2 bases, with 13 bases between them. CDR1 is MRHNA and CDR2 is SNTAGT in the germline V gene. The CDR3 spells CASRQGSGNYGYTF. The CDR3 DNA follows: TGTGCCAGCAGACAGGGAAGCGGAAACTATGGCTACACCTTC.

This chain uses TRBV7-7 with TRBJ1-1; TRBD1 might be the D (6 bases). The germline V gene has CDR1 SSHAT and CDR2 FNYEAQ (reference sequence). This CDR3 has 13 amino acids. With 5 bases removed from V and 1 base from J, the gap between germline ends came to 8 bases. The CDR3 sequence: CASSQDRNTEAFF. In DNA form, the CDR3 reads TGTGCCAGCAGCCAGGACAGGAACACTGAAGCTTTCTTT.

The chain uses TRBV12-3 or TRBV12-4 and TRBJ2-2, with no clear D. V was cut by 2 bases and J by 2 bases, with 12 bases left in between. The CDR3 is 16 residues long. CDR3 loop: CASSLLGDGNTGELFF. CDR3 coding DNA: TGTGCCAGCAGTTTACTGGGCGATGGTAACACCGGGGAGCTGTTTTTT.

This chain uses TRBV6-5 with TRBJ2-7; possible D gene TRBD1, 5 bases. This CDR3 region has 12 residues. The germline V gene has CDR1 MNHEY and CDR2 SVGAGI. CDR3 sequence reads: CASSHQGYEKYV. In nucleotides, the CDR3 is TGTGCCAGCAGCCACCAGGGCTACGAGAAGTACGTC.

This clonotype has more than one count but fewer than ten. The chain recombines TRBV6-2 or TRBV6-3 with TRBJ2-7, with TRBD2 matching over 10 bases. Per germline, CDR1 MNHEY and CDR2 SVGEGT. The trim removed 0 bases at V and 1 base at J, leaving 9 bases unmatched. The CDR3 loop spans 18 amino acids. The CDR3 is CASSYSSSGGTGSYEQYV. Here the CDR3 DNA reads TGTGCCAGCAGTTACTCGTCTAGCGGGGGAACGGGTTCCTACGAGCAGTACGTC.